A selection of T cell receptor beta chains follows, all from one sample in a study of PD-1 blockade in classical Hodgkin lymphoma. The assay was immunoSEQ multiplex PCR, and TCRdb's table has in-frame clones only and misses some. The table has about 50,000 clones, approximately 90% seen once. Sequenced here: peripheral blood mononuclear cells (PBMCs), sampled before the second cycle of nivolumab. The origin of the receptors is a human donor with classical Hodgkin lymphoma. Both conserved end residues are part of each CDR3. The D gene is left open where the match is weak. Not all rows give a size; the values are once, few, many and, for expanded clones, a class.

V	D	size	J	CDR3	DNA
TRBV6-1	-	-	TRBJ2-1	CASSDWNKQFF	TGTGCCAGCAGTGATTGGAATAAGCAGTTCTTC
TRBV5-1	-	-	TRBJ2-5	CASSLPRIQETQYF	TGCGCCAGCAGCTTGCCAAGGATTCAAGAGACCCAGTACTTC
TRBV5-1	-	-	TRBJ2-3	CASRGGPSTDTQYF	TGCGCCAGCAGGGGGGGGCCTAGCACAGATACGCAGTATTTT
TRBV9	-	-	TRBJ1-1	CASSVAAGRGEAFF	TGTGCCAGCAGCGTAGCCGCAGGGCGGGGTGAAGCTTTCTTT
TRBV6-5	TRBD1	-	TRBJ1-6	CASSSTSGTGDHHF	TGTGCCAGCAGTTCAACCTCCGGGACAGGGGACCACCACTTT
TRBV7-8	-	-	TRBJ2-1	CASSLEDLIRHEQFF	TGTGCCAGCAGCTTAGAGGACTTAATACGGCATGAGCAGTTCTTC
TRBV5-1	TRBD2	few	TRBJ2-1	CASSSTSGVYEQFF	TGCGCCAGCAGCTCGACTAGCGGGGTATATGAGCAGTTCTTC
TRBV29-1	TRBD1	-	TRBJ1-2	CSAGTGVTGYTF	TGCAGCGCCGGGACAGGGGTCACTGGCTACACCTTC
TRBV6-6	-	-	TRBJ2-5	CASRLDSTQGTQYF	TGTGCCAGCAGACTAGACTCGACCCAGGGGACCCAGTACTTC
TRBV6-5	TRBD1	-	TRBJ2-5	CASSQTQGAGETQYF	TGTGCCAGCAGCCAAACTCAGGGGGCTGGGGAGACCCAGTACTTC
TRBV30	TRBD1	-	TRBJ1-6	CAWNSGQPNSPLHF	TGTGCCTGGAACTCGGGACAGCCGAATTCACCCCTCCACTTT
TRBV9	-	-	TRBJ1-5	CASSAGTTGGQPQHF	TGTGCCAGCAGCGCCGGGACGACCGGGGGTCAGCCCCAGCATTTT
TRBV10-3	-	once	TRBJ2-1	CAISETPARHGNEQFF	TGTGCCATCAGTGAGACGCCAGCCCGACATGGCAATGAGCAGTTCTTC
TRBV19	-	-	TRBJ2-5	CASRGSTQETQYF	TGTGCCAGTAGGGGGTCGACACAAGAGACCCAGTACTTC
TRBV30	-	-	TRBJ1-6	CALNQGSSPLHF	TGTGCCTTAAACCAGGGGAGTTCACCCCTCCACTTT
TRBV5-1	-	-	TRBJ2-7	CASGGGQVAHEQYF	TGCGCCAGCGGGGGGGGGCAGGTTGCCCACGAGCAGTACTTC
TRBV27	-	-	TRBJ2-5	CASSFPPPQYQETQYF	TGTGCCAGCAGTTTTCCTCCGCCGCAGTACCAAGAGACCCAGTACTTC
TRBV7-6	-	-	TRBJ2-7	CASSSPSVKNLSVVYEQYF	TGTGCCAGCAGCTCGCCATCTGTTAAAAACCTGAGTGTGGTCTACGAGCAGTACTTC
TRBV7-8	TRBD2	-	TRBJ2-1	CASSLTSGMEQFF	TGTGCCAGCAGCTTGACTAGCGGGATGGAGCAGTTCTTC
TRBV2	-	-	TRBJ2-7	CASNPDSYEQYF	TGTGCCAGCAACCCCGACAGTTACGAGCAGTACTTC
TRBV7-9	-	-	TRBJ1-6	CASALTGPNSPLHF	TGTGCCAGCGCACTTACGGGGCCTAATTCACCCCTCCACTTT
TRBV19	-	-	TRBJ1-1	CASSILASNTEAFF	TGTGCCAGTAGTATTTTGGCGTCGAACACTGAAGCTTTCTTT
TRBV5-1	-	-	TRBJ1-1	CASSLQGKAEAFF	TGCGCCAGCAGCTTACAGGGTAAAGCTGAAGCTTTCTTT
TRBV5-1	-	-	TRBJ2-6	CASSPPGSGANVLTF	TGCGCCAGCTCCCCCCCGGGTTCTGGGGCCAACGTCCTGACTTTC
TRBV5-1	-	-	TRBJ2-2	CASSLLSEVNTGELFF	TGCGCCAGCAGCTTGTTATCAGAAGTAAACACCGGGGAGCTGTTTTTT
TRBV10-3	-	-	TRBJ2-2	CAIGTDPTTGELFF	TGTGCAATAGGGACGGATCCTACCACCGGGGAGCTGTTTTTT
TRBV7-9	-	-	TRBJ2-2	CASSLVGSGELFF	TGTGCCAGCAGCTTAGTAGGCAGCGGGGAGCTGTTTTTT
TRBV7-9	-	once	TRBJ1-6	CASSFSGNNSPLHF	TGTGCCAGCAGCTTTTCCGGGAATAATTCACCCCTCCACTTT
TRBV6-6	-	-	TRBJ1-1	CATQAPGMNTEAFF	TGTGCCACCCAAGCCCCAGGGATGAACACTGAAGCTTTCTTT
TRBV7-9	TRBD1	-	TRBJ2-7	CASSSSTGPAYSYEQYF	TGTGCCAGCAGCTCCTCGACAGGGCCTGCTTATTCTTACGAGCAGTACTTC
TRBV5-1	-	-	TRBJ1-3	CASSPDSGNTIYF	TGCGCCAGCAGCCCCGACTCTGGAAACACCATATATTTT
TRBV6-6	-	-	TRBJ1-5	CASSWLWGANQPQHF	TGTGCCAGCAGTTGGCTATGGGGGGCCAATCAGCCCCAGCATTTT
TRBV6-6	-	few	TRBJ1-4	CASSPPQATNEKLFF	TGTGCCAGCAGCCCCCCCCAGGCAACTAATGAAAAACTGTTTTTT
TRBV11-2	-	-	TRBJ1-6	CASSLGRSSYNSPLHF	TGTGCCAGCAGCTTAGGACGGAGCTCCTATAATTCACCCCTCCACTTT
TRBV7-9	-	-	TRBJ2-4	CASSPHSLAKNIQYF	TGTGCCAGCAGCCCCCACAGCTTAGCCAAAAACATTCAGTACTTC
TRBV5-1	TRBD1	-	TRBJ1-2	CASSLGRQGSYTF	TGCGCCAGCAGCTTGGGTCGACAGGGCAGCTACACCTTC
TRBV19	TRBD1	-	TRBJ2-1	CANSTPGQGYHEQFF	TGTGCCAACTCGACGCCGGGACAGGGTTACCATGAGCAGTTCTTC
TRBV6-6	-	-	TRBJ2-3	CASILRTPPGDTQYF	TGTGCCAGCATCCTACGGACACCCCCAGGAGATACGCAGTATTTT
TRBV2	-	-	TRBJ2-2	CASSESAERELFF	TGTGCCAGCAGTGAAAGCGCCGAAAGGGAGCTGTTTTTT
TRBV28	-	-	TRBJ2-6	CASSLWTASGANVLTF	TGTGCCAGCAGTTTATGGACGGCCTCTGGGGCCAACGTCCTGACTTTC
TRBV7-2	TRBD2	-	TRBJ2-3	CASSLAGGPGDTQYF	TGTGCCAGCAGCCTAGCGGGGGGGCCTGGAGATACGCAGTATTTT
TRBV21-1	-	once	TRBJ1-2	CASSIGPAGGIYGYTF	TGTGCCAGCAGCATAGGGCCAGCAGGGGGCATCTATGGCTACACCTTC
TRBV5-1	-	once	TRBJ1-1	CASSSGTMNTEAFF	TGCGCCAGCAGCTCTGGGACAATGAACACTGAAGCTTTCTTT
TRBV14	TRBD1	few	TRBJ2-7	CASSQGTGRGYEQYF	TGTGCCAGCAGCCAAGGGACAGGCAGGGGCTACGAGCAGTACTTC
TRBV5-6	-	-	TRBJ2-1	CASFPTGATYNEQFF	TGTGCCAGCTTCCCGACGGGGGCTACCTACAATGAGCAGTTCTTC
TRBV7-8	-	-	TRBJ1-2	CASSLTGFRGYTF	TGTGCCAGCAGCCTCACAGGGTTCCGAGGCTACACCTTC